The table lists the clone carrying this TCR beta chain with many counts. Trimming pared 3 bases from V and 0 bases from J, leaving 3 bases between. CDR3 length: 14 residues. CDR1 and CDR2 (germline): SGHTA, FQGNSA. As to time point: before trial treatment. The patients who were eligible all carried advanced solid tumors that lacked tumor-infiltrating lymphocytes, meaning the tumors were TIL-negative. This sample was taken from a study of low-dose radiotherapy and immunotherapy resistance in tumors. Overall study context: A total of 13 Gy over 26 weeks was given to Cohort 2 as 1 Gy per fraction every two weeks. On an every-two-weeks schedule, patients received intravenous nivolumab 240 mg, along with ipilimumab 1 mg/kg every six weeks.

cDNA synthesis used a TRAV/TRBV-specific primer set for both chains. TCRs were amplified for around 21 PCR cycles with a constant-region primer and V-primer adapter. TCRdb processed the reads anew with MiXCR; each CDR3 protein has one entry. Of 55,000 to 65,000 distinct CDR3 sequences listed, about 30% are singletons. V is TRBV7-2 and J is TRBJ2-6; no firm D call. The source of this sequence is a male donor with rectosigmoid adenocarcinoma. The sequencing used PBMCs, collected before treatment. In DNA, the CDR3 is TGTGCCAGCAGCTTGGACTCTGGGGCCAACGTCCTGACTTTC. The encoded protein is CASSLDSGANVLTF.